This entry lists 20 T cell receptor beta chains sequenced from one sample in a study of molecular identifiers for immune sequencing clone quantification. MiXCR, run by TCRdb on the PCR reads, gives a single entry per CDR3 protein. This table has about 640,000 distinct CDR3 sequences, just under 20% appearing once. Sequencing input: naive CD8+ T cells from blood, with Jurkat cell RNA spiked in. As for subset: FACS-sorted CD8+CD4-CCR7+CD45RA+ naive T cells. All receptors derive from a human donor in good health. Some libraries in this study had Jurkat cell RNA spiked in.

This clonotype was counted ten times or more. The gene calls are TRBV4-3 and TRBJ2-3, with D unclear. CDR1 is LGHNA and CDR2 is YSLEER in the germline V gene. V lost 1 base, J lost 6 bases, and 8 bases lay in between. The length of the CDR3 is 13 residues. CDR3 coding DNA: TGCGCCAGCAGCCAAGGATCCGGGGATACGCAGTATTTT. Translating it yields CASSQGSGDTQYF.

On this clonotype: Just one base apart from a much larger clone, this may be a read error. The genes are TRBV4-3 and TRBJ2-3; 9 positions match TRBD2. The germline CDR1 and CDR2 sequences are LGHNA and YSLEER. The CDR3 spans 20 residues. V lost 0 bases and J lost 0; bases outside the gene matches: 13. CDR3: CASSQDWTSAGASSTDTQYF. The CDR3 DNA reads as TGCGCCAGCAGCCAAGATTGGACTAGCGCGGGGGCCTCTAGCACAGATACGCAGTATTTT.

This clonotype was detected a few times. V gene TRBV7-6 combines with J gene TRBJ2-7; 9 bases are a match to TRBD2. Trimming at V came to 3 bases and at J to 5 bases, leaving 8 bases not matched to a gene. Germline V CDR1 and CDR2: SGHVS, FNYEAQ. This CDR3 contains 15 residues. The CDR3 here is CASSFAPSGVNEQYF. For the CDR3, the DNA is TGTGCCAGCAGCTTCGCCCCTAGCGGGGTCAACGAGCAGTACTTC.

As regards this clonotype: Being one base from a much bigger clone, this may be a read error. The chain is built from TRBV14 and TRBJ1-3; no definite D call. The CDR3 covers 15 residues. V was clipped by 4 bases and J by 0 bases, with 10 bases between them. Germline CDR1 reads SGHDN; CDR2 reads FVKESK. CDR3 nucleotide sequence: TGTGCCAGCAGCCTAGGACGGTGCTCTGGAAACACCATATATTTT. Translating gives CASSLGRCSGNTIYF.

This clonotype was counted at least ten times. This chain connects TRBV13 to TRBJ2-7; D perhaps matches TRBD1 (9 bases). From germline, CDR1 is PRHDT and CDR2 FYEKMQ (reference sequence). Deletions cut 8 bases from V and 2 bases from J, with 16 bases between. CDR3 length equals 14 residues. The CDR3 coding sequence is TGTGCCAGCGGACAGGGGCGGGGGGCCTACGAGCAGTACTTC. Amino acids: CASGQGRGAYEQYF.

In this sample, this clonotype turned up many times. The V gene is TRBV6-2 or TRBV6-3, the J gene TRBJ1-1; D unclear. CDR3 length: 12 amino acids. Trimming shortened V by 4 bases and J by 8 bases, and 11 bases separated the two germline ends. Germline lookup yields CDR1 MNHEY and CDR2 SVGEGT. The CDR3 protein is CASSSPVREAFF. CDR3 nucleotide sequence: TGTGCCAGCAGTTCCCCGGTTAGAGAAGCTTTCTTT.

The chain is built from TRBV27 and TRBJ2-7; TRBD2 is a possible D gene (6 bases). The V gene's germline CDR1 is MNHEY and CDR2 SMNVEV (reference sequence). Trimming cost V 5 bases and J 5 bases, with 13 bases left between them. The CDR3 contains 13 residues. CDR3 protein: CASSASRGNEQYF. The CDR3 DNA sequence: TGTGCCAGCAGTGCCTCGCGGGGTAACGAGCAGTACTTC.

Turning to this clonotype: As the CDR3 is not closed by the conserved phenylalanine or tryptophan, this likely results from a read error. The V gene is TRBV12-3 or TRBV12-4, the J gene TRBJ2-6; 11 bases line up with TRBD2. The trim removed 6 bases at V and 4 bases at J, leaving 8 bases unmatched. This CDR3 comprises 17 residues. CDR3 amino acids: CASSYSGGARGANVLTL. Written as DNA, the CDR3 is TGTGCCAGCAGCTATAGCGGGGGGGCGCGGGGGGCCAACGTCCTGACTCTC.

This clonotype was detected many times. The chain is built from TRBV6-2 or TRBV6-3 and TRBJ2-3, with D unresolved. The CDR3 has 15 residues. V was cut by 4 bases and J by 1 base, with 12 bases left in between. Germline V gives CDR1 MNHEY, CDR2 SVGEGT. CDR3 protein: CASSSTQSRTDTQYF. The DNA of the CDR3 is TGTGCCAGCAGTTCGACTCAGTCCCGCACAGATACGCAGTATTTT.

As to this clonotype: Possible read error: a much larger clone is one base away. The chain combines TRBV2 with TRBJ2-3; D is ambiguous. The CDR3 length is 12 residues. Germline values: CDR1 SNHLY, CDR2 FYNNEI. CDR3 amino acids: CARSEDTDTQYF. In DNA form, the CDR3 reads TGTGCCCGCAGTGAAGACACAGATACGCAGTATTTT. The variable domain in full, completed from reference TRBV2 and TRBJ2-3, reads EPEVTQTPSHQVTQMGQEVILRCVPISNHLYFYWYRQILGQKVEFLVSFYNNEISEKSEIFDDQFSVERPDGSNFTLKIRSTKLEDSAMYFCARSEDTDTQYFGPGTRLTVL.

This chain links TRBV10-1 with TRBJ2-5, with TRBD2 as a possible D gene (5 bases). V lost 4 bases and J lost 2, with 14 bases in between. Germline lookup yields CDR1 WNHNN and CDR2 SYGVQD (reference sequence). CDR3 length: 15 residues. CDR3 nucleotides: TGCGCCAGCAGTGGGGGAGTGTGGGGTCAAGAGACCCAGTACTTC. Translated, it gives CASSGGVWGQETQYF.

This clonotype turned up a few times. The rearrangement links TRBV2 to TRBJ2-1, with TRBD1 identical over 7 bases. The CDR3 consists of 15 residues. CDR1 SNHLY and CDR2 FYNNEI come from the germline V gene. Trimming at V came to 6 bases and at J to 0 bases, leaving 5 bases not matched to a gene. In DNA form, the CDR3 reads TGTGCCAGCAGGGGGGACAGTAGCTCCTACAATGAGCAGTTCTTC. Protein sequence: CASRGDSSSYNEQFF. The whole variable domain, remainder taken from reference TRBV2 and TRBJ2-1, is EPEVTQTPSHQVTQMGQEVILRCVPISNHLYFYWYRQILGQKVEFLVSFYNNEISEKSEIFDDQFSVERPDGSNFTLKIRSTKLEDSAMYFCASRGDSSSYNEQFFGPGTRLTVL.

This clonotype came up many times. The rearrangement links TRBV14 to TRBJ2-7, with D unclear. The CDR3 has 14 amino acids. Trimming removed 2 bases from V and 2 bases from J, with 10 bases in between. Germline CDR1 reads SGHDN; CDR2 reads FVKESK. The DNA of the CDR3 is TGTGCCAGCAGCCAAACGCCCGGTACCTACGAGCAGTACTTC. Its protein is CASSQTPGTYEQYF.

This clonotype was recorded at least ten times. V usage is TRBV12-3 or TRBV12-4 and J usage is TRBJ1-5; TRBD1 matches at 7 bases. The CDR3 runs to 15 residues. V lost 6 bases to trimming and J lost 5 bases; unmatched junction nucleotides: 10. CDR3 loop: CASSVTGARDQPQHF. CDR3 nucleotide sequence: TGTGCCAGCAGCGTAACAGGGGCAAGGGATCAGCCCCAGCATTTT.

V gene TRBV21-1 combines with J gene TRBJ2-7; the table's D gene call, TRBD1, was not cross checked with the DNA. TRBV21-1 corresponds to a pseudogene. The CDR3 is 17 residues long. DNA for the CDR3: TGTGCCAGCAGCCAACGGAACCGGGGCCTAAGCTCCTACAAGCAGTACTTC. This sequence encodes CASSQRNRGLSSYKQYF.

For this clonotype: This may stem from a read error, because a much larger clone lies one nucleotide away. The genes are TRBV4-3 and TRBJ2-7, with a possible D match to TRBD1 (6 bases). CDR3 size: 17 residues. Germline values: CDR1 LGHNA, CDR2 YSLEER. CDR3 residues: CAGSQEAVSGDTYEQYF. For the CDR3, the DNA is TGCGCCGGCAGCCAAGAGGCTGTGTCAGGGGACACCTACGAGCAGTACTTC.

A note on this clonotype: A junction boundary mismatches the germline segment, possibly from a read error. This chain joins TRBV19 and TRBJ2-1, with D uncertain. Germline V gene sequence: CDR1 LNHDA, CDR2 SQIVND (reference sequence). There are 14 residues in the CDR3. CDR3 protein: CASTAGSSYNEQFF. As DNA, the CDR3 is TGTGCTAGTACCGCCGGAAGCTCCTACAATGAGCAGTTCTTC. The variable domain in full, completed from reference TRBV19 and TRBJ2-1, reads DGGITQSPKYLFRKEGQNVTLSCEQNLNHDAMYWYRQDPGQGLRLIYYSQIVNDFQKGDIAEGYSVSREKKESFPLTVTSAQKNPTAFYLCASTAGSSYNEQFFGPGTRLTVL.

Note on this clonotype: The conserved final phenylalanine or tryptophan is absent from the CDR3, which likely points to a read error. The V and J genes are TRBV12-3 or TRBV12-4 and TRBJ2-7, with D perhaps assigned TRBD1 or TRBD2 (5 bases each). The CDR3 runs 14 residues. V lost 6 bases to trimming and J lost 3 bases, with 15 bases between them. In DNA form, the CDR3 reads TGTGCCAGCAGCCCCACTGGGACGGGCTACGAGCAGTACCTC. Translated, it gives CASSPTGTGYEQYL.

This clonotype appeared many times. This chain joins TRBV7-6 and TRBJ2-5; D possibly matches TRBD1 or TRBD2 (5 bases each). The CDR3 spans 15 residues. Germline assignment: CDR1 SGHVS and CDR2 FNYEAQ. The V end was cut by 5 bases, the J end by 1 base, with 14 bases between. The CDR3 spells CASSHLRDLQETQYF. The CDR3 DNA sequence: TGTGCCAGCAGCCACCTTCGGGACCTCCAAGAGACCCAGTACTTC. Together with reference TRBV7-6 and TRBJ2-5, the CDR3 gives the full variable domain: GAGVSQSPRYKVTKRGQDVALRCDPISGHVSLYWYRQALGQGPEFLTYFNYEAQQDKSGLPNDRFSAERPEGSISTLTIQRTEQRDSAMYRCASSHLRDLQETQYFGPGTRLLVL.

The chain recombines TRBV27 with TRBJ1-3; a weak D match, TRBD1 (5 bases). Germline V gene data show CDR1 as MNHEY and CDR2 as SMNVEV (reference sequence). The V gene lost 2 bases and the J gene lost 4 bases, with 12 bases spanning the gap. The CDR3 runs to 15 residues. CDR3: CASSLVGGDGNTIYF. The CDR3 DNA reads as TGTGCCAGCAGTTTAGTTGGGGGTGACGGAAACACCATATATTTT.